This TCR beta chain emerged from a study of early T cells in non-severe SARS-CoV-2 infection (dated by TCRdb to the early 2020s). About the investigation overall: TCR sequencing used bulk RNA from unsorted whole blood, so alpha and beta chains could not be paired.

The study was a case-control design nested within a healthcare worker cohort in London, UK, with weekly nasopharyngeal swab PCR tests and blood sampling. Healthcare workers were recruited between 23 and 31 March 2020, during the week of the UK lockdown, and were followed weekly for up to roughly 16 weeks. Library generation was performed with 5' RACE. Sequencing relied on a NextSeq 500. Unique molecular identifiers were attached to individual cDNA molecules in the TCR library protocol so that sequencing error and PCR bias could be corrected. Both TCR alpha and beta chains were sequenced, and tight co-correlation was observed between alpha and beta sequence abundances in each sample. The study's processing was this. Decombinator V4 was used to perform V gene, J gene and CDR3 annotation of TCR sequences. TCRs were defined as expanded if a significant change between any two time points was detected under a Poisson model with p below 0.0001. TCR abundances were normalised to the total number of TCRs sequenced in each sample and reported as counts per million. VDJdb, accessed 1 November 2021, was searched for CMV, EBV and SARS-CoV-2 annotated TCRs, with TCRs annotated for multiple antigens excluded. Clones were called with MiXCR by TCRdb after fastp trimmed the public reads at Q25, and only in-frame beta chains were retained. Each CDR3 protein gets just one entry, which takes the most common genes and DNA from the rows behind it. In this record, the V and J calls reflect TCRdb's handling and not the investigators' own analysis. The sample profile shows tens of thousands of distinct CDR3 sequences; roughly a tenth of them were found once. The ten largest make up roughly 6% of the sample.

A note on this clonotype: What antigen it recognizes has not been identified. No base qualities exist here, and no much larger clone lies one base off it.

The paper's findings and limits, for the study overall: VDJdb matching was skewed toward anti-spike CD8 responses and likely underestimated virus-specific expansions by missing private and CD4 specificities.

The source of this sequence is an adult who was a healthcare worker with PCR-confirmed SARS-CoV-2 infection or an uninfected control (not recorded which). Specimen: whole blood.

The DNA sequence is TGTGCCAGCAGTTACGCCTCGAGGCGCTCTGGAAACACCATATATTTT. Its protein product is CASSYASRRSGNTIYF. The sequence is built from TRBV6-6 and TRBJ1-3; no D segment can be confidently identified. The germline V gene (reference sequence) gives CDR1 as MNHNY and CDR2 as SVGAGI. The junction carries 11 bases between V and J, which are trimmed by 2 bases and 0 bases respectively. The CDR3 goes from the cysteine to the phenylalanine over 16 residues. Only the CDR3 part of the read is kept: 48 bases, read in frame from the first base.